A selection of T cell receptor beta chains follows, all from one sample in a study of blood T cell repertoires in COVID-19. Assay used: immunoSEQ multiplex PCR; TCRdb lists only in-frame clones, some missing. The table shows tens of thousands of clones, with approximately 77% occurring only once. Sequencing was carried out using peripheral blood. These receptors were collected from a woman aged 70-85 years with COVID-19, enrolled during active disease. CDR3s include the opening cysteine and the closing phenylalanine or tryptophan. D genes are given only for firm matches. Clone size is given for some rows only: seen once, a few or many times, or a class if the clone is expanded.

V gene: TRBV3-1/TRBV3-2
J gene: TRBJ2-6
D gene: TRBD1
clone size: .
CDR3 protein: CASSPRGTGTSGANVLTF
CDR3 DNA: TGTGCCAGCAGCCCAAGGGGGACAGGGACCTCTGGGGCCAACGTCCTGACTTTC

V gene: TRBV7-2
J gene: TRBJ2-1
D gene: TRBD1
clone size: .
CDR3 protein: CASSKTGAFPEQFF
CDR3 DNA: TGTGCCAGCAGCAAGACAGGGGCCTTCCCGGAGCAGTTCTTC

V gene: TRBV12-5
J gene: TRBJ2-1
D gene: .
clone size: .
CDR3 protein: CASGLQRHNEQFF
CDR3 DNA: TGTGCTAGTGGTTTGCAGCGACACAATGAGCAGTTCTTC

V gene: TRBV6-1
J gene: TRBJ1-6
D gene: .
clone size: .
CDR3 protein: CASSEIAPGGQGRVTPLHF
CDR3 DNA: TGTGCCAGCAGTGAAATCGCCCCGGGGGGACAAGGTCGGGTTACTCCCCTCCACTTT

V gene: TRBV5-1
J gene: TRBJ1-6
D gene: .
clone size: .
CDR3 protein: CATTRAAGLPLHF
CDR3 DNA: TGCGCCACCACGAGGGCCGCCGGGTTACCCCTCCACTTT

V gene: TRBV28
J gene: TRBJ1-2
D gene: TRBD1
clone size: .
CDR3 protein: CATNDRVEYGYTF
CDR3 DNA: TGTGCCACCAACGACAGGGTAGAGTATGGCTACACCTTC

V gene: TRBV5-4
J gene: TRBJ2-7
D gene: TRBD2
clone size: few
CDR3 protein: CASSGGLAGASYEQYF
CDR3 DNA: TGTGCCAGCAGCGGGGGACTAGCGGGGGCATCCTACGAGCAGTACTTC

V gene: TRBV21-1
J gene: TRBJ1-5
D gene: .
clone size: .
CDR3 protein: CASSGQGRQPQHF
CDR3 DNA: TGTGCCAGCAGTGGGCAGGGCAGGCAGCCCCAGCATTTT

V gene: TRBV6-5
J gene: TRBJ2-3
D gene: TRBD1
clone size: .
CDR3 protein: CASRGQGGVDTQYF
CDR3 DNA: TGTGCCAGTCGGGGACAGGGGGGGGTAGATACGCAGTATTTT

V gene: TRBV5-1
J gene: TRBJ1-5
D gene: TRBD1
clone size: .
CDR3 protein: CASSLSGQGSQPQHF
CDR3 DNA: TGCGCCAGCAGCTTGAGCGGACAGGGGAGTCAGCCCCAGCATTTT

V gene: TRBV5-1
J gene: TRBJ2-1
D gene: TRBD1
clone size: .
CDR3 protein: CASSLGQSSYNEQFF
CDR3 DNA: TGCGCCAGCAGTTTGGGACAGAGCTCCTACAATGAGCAGTTCTTC

V gene: TRBV7-2
J gene: TRBJ2-2
D gene: .
clone size: few
CDR3 protein: CASSSQGRTGELFF
CDR3 DNA: TGTGCCAGCAGCTCCCAGGGGCGAACCGGGGAGCTGTTTTTT

V gene: TRBV6-5
J gene: TRBJ1-1
D gene: .
clone size: .
CDR3 protein: CASSYRAGAAEAFF
CDR3 DNA: TGTGCCAGCAGCTACCGGGCGGGGGCGGCTGAAGCTTTCTTT

V gene: TRBV6-5
J gene: TRBJ1-1
D gene: .
clone size: .
CDR3 protein: CASSNPGTEAFF
CDR3 DNA: TGTGCCAGCAGCAATCCGGGCACTGAAGCTTTCTTT

V gene: TRBV19
J gene: TRBJ1-6
D gene: TRBD1
clone size: .
CDR3 protein: CATRDSNNSPLHF
CDR3 DNA: TGTGCCACCCGGGACAGTAACAATTCACCCCTCCACTTT

V gene: TRBV10-3
J gene: TRBJ2-7
D gene: .
clone size: .
CDR3 protein: CAISEPRQLPEQYF
CDR3 DNA: TGTGCCATCAGTGAGCCGAGACAGCTGCCGGAGCAGTACTTC

V gene: TRBV12-3/TRBV12-4
J gene: TRBJ1-2
D gene: TRBD1
clone size: .
CDR3 protein: CASSGTGGYGYTF
CDR3 DNA: TGTGCCAGCAGCGGGACAGGAGGGTATGGCTACACCTTC

V gene: TRBV18
J gene: TRBJ1-1
D gene: TRBD1
clone size: .
CDR3 protein: CASTLTGGGWNTEAFF
CDR3 DNA: TGTGCCAGCACATTGACAGGGGGCGGGTGGAACACTGAAGCTTTCTTT

V gene: TRBV5-4
J gene: TRBJ2-3
D gene: TRBD2
clone size: .
CDR3 protein: CASSLGGGVTDTQYF
CDR3 DNA: TGTGCCAGCAGCTTGGGGGGAGGGGTCACAGATACGCAGTATTTT

V gene: TRBV6-2/TRBV6-3
J gene: TRBJ2-3
D gene: .
clone size: .
CDR3 protein: CASRPRGTDTQYF
CDR3 DNA: TGTGCCAGCAGGCCTCGGGGGACAGATACGCAGTATTTT

V gene: TRBV7-8
J gene: TRBJ2-6
D gene: TRBD1
clone size: .
CDR3 protein: CASSFGQGRSGANVLTF
CDR3 DNA: TGTGCCAGCAGCTTCGGACAGGGAAGATCTGGGGCCAACGTCCTGACTTTC

V gene: TRBV18
J gene: TRBJ2-2
D gene: TRBD1
clone size: .
CDR3 protein: CASSPINLRGGRGELFF
CDR3 DNA: TGTGCCAGCTCACCAATAAATTTGCGAGGGGGCCGCGGGGAGCTGTTTTTT

V gene: TRBV12-2
J gene: TRBJ1-2
D gene: .
clone size: few
CDR3 protein: CASRLAGGGTGTNYGYTF
CDR3 DNA: TGTGCAAGTCGCTTAGCTGGGGGCGGGACAGGGACAAACTATGGCTACACCTTC

V gene: TRBV29-1
J gene: TRBJ1-1
D gene: TRBD1
clone size: .
CDR3 protein: CSAYPGTGGTEAFF
CDR3 DNA: TGCAGCGCCTACCCCGGGACAGGGGGCACTGAAGCTTTCTTT

V gene: TRBV7-9
J gene: TRBJ2-7
D gene: TRBD1
clone size: .
CDR3 protein: CASSQGTGREQYF
CDR3 DNA: TGTGCCAGCAGCCAGGGGACAGGGCGCGAGCAGTACTTC

V gene: TRBV6-6
J gene: TRBJ1-4
D gene: .
clone size: .
CDR3 protein: CASRAVEKLFF
CDR3 DNA: TGTGCCAGCAGGGCGGTCGAAAAACTGTTTTTT

V gene: TRBV28
J gene: TRBJ1-4
D gene: TRBD1
clone size: .
CDR3 protein: CASGSYYRGREKLFF
CDR3 DNA: TGTGCCAGCGGAAGTTATTACAGGGGGCGCGAAAAACTGTTTTTT

V gene: TRBV11-2
J gene: TRBJ1-2
D gene: TRBD1
clone size: .
CDR3 protein: CASSLDGDRGYTF
CDR3 DNA: TGTGCCAGCAGCTTAGATGGGGACAGGGGCTACACCTTC

V gene: TRBV7-3
J gene: TRBJ2-3
D gene: TRBD2
clone size: .
CDR3 protein: CASSFRPAGSGDTQYF
CDR3 DNA: TGTGCCAGCAGCTTTAGGCCAGCGGGGAGTGGAGATACGCAGTATTTT

V gene: TRBV11-1
J gene: TRBJ1-1
D gene: .
clone size: .
CDR3 protein: CASSLPPDRTKAFF
CDR3 DNA: TGTGCCAGCAGCTTACCCCCGGACAGAACTAAAGCTTTCTTT

V gene: TRBV11-3
J gene: TRBJ2-1
D gene: TRBD1
clone size: .
CDR3 protein: CASSRGGQGATEQFF
CDR3 DNA: TGTGCCAGCAGCAGAGGGGGACAGGGGGCGACTGAGCAGTTCTTC

V gene: TRBV14
J gene: TRBJ2-1
D gene: TRBD2
clone size: .
CDR3 protein: CASSRGTSSYNEQFF
CDR3 DNA: TGTGCCAGCAGCCGCGGGACTAGCAGTTACAATGAGCAGTTCTTC

V gene: TRBV19
J gene: TRBJ1-2
D gene: .
clone size: .
CDR3 protein: CASSQGIGYTF
CDR3 DNA: TGTGCCAGTAGTCAGGGTATTGGCTACACCTTC

V gene: TRBV19
J gene: TRBJ1-4
D gene: .
clone size: .
CDR3 protein: CASSSTGIGEKLFF
CDR3 DNA: TGTGCCAGTAGTTCCACAGGGATAGGCGAAAAACTGTTTTTT

V gene: TRBV29-1
J gene: TRBJ2-3
D gene: .
clone size: .
CDR3 protein: CSVEERHRGTDTQYF
CDR3 DNA: TGCAGCGTTGAAGAGAGGCACAGGGGCACAGATACGCAGTATTTT

V gene: TRBV7-9
J gene: TRBJ1-1
D gene: .
clone size: .
CDR3 protein: CASSPRPHGGAFF
CDR3 DNA: TGTGCCAGCAGCCCACGACCCCACGGAGGGGCTTTCTTT

V gene: TRBV14
J gene: TRBJ2-1
D gene: TRBD2
clone size: .
CDR3 protein: CASSQGTSGWTEQFF
CDR3 DNA: TGTGCCAGCAGCCAAGGGACTAGCGGTTGGACTGAGCAGTTCTTC

V gene: TRBV28
J gene: TRBJ1-2
D gene: .
clone size: .
CDR3 protein: CASGRGGPYGYTF
CDR3 DNA: TGTGCCAGCGGGCGCGGAGGGCCCTATGGCTACACCTTC

V gene: TRBV18
J gene: TRBJ1-2
D gene: .
clone size: .
CDR3 protein: CASSPIQTSDYTF
CDR3 DNA: TGTGCCAGCTCACCAATACAGACCTCCGACTACACCTTC

V gene: TRBV5-6
J gene: TRBJ2-3
D gene: TRBD2
clone size: .
CDR3 protein: CASSQLRLAGDTQYF
CDR3 DNA: TGTGCCAGCAGCCAATTGCGCCTAGCGGGGGATACGCAGTATTTT